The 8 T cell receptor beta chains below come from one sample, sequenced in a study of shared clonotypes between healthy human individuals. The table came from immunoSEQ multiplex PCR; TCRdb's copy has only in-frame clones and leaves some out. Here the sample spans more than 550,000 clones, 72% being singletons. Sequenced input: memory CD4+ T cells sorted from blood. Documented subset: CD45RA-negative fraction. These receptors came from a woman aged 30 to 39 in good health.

The CDR3 DNA sequence: TGTGCCAGCGGAAGGGGGACCCGGACGGACGAGCAGTACTTC. Its protein is CASGRGTRTDEQYF. J is TRBJ2-7 and V is TRBV11-2; a possible D gene is TRBD1 (6 bases). CDR1 and CDR2 from the germline V gene are SGHAT and FQNNGV. The V end lost 8 bases, the J end lost 5 bases, and 19 bases lay between the germline ends. This CDR3 spans 14 amino acids.

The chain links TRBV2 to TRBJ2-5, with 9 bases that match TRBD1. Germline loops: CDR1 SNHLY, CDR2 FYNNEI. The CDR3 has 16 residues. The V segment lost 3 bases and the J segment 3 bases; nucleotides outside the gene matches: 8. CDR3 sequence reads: CASSELGTGFEETQYF. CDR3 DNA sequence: TGTGCCAGCAGTGAGTTGGGGACAGGGTTTGAAGAGACCCAGTACTTC.

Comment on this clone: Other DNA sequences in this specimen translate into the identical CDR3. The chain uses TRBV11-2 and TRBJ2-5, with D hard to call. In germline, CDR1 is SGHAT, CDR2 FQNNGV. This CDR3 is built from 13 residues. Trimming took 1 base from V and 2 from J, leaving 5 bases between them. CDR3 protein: CASSLADQETQYF. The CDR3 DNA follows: TGTGCCAGCAGCTTAGCCGATCAAGAGACCCAGTACTTC.

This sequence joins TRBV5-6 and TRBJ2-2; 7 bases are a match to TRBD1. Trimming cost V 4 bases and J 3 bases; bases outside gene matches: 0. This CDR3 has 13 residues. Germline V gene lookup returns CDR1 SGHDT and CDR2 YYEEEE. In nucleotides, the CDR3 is TGTGCCAGCAGCGGACAGGACACCGGGGAGCTGTTTTTT. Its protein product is CASSGQDTGELFF.

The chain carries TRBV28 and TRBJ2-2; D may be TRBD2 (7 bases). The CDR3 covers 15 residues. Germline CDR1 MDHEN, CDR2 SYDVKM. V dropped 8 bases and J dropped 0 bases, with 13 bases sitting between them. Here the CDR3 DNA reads TGTGCCAGCGGGGGGCGGGAGACGAACACCGGGGAGCTGTTTTTT. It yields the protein CASGGRETNTGELFF.

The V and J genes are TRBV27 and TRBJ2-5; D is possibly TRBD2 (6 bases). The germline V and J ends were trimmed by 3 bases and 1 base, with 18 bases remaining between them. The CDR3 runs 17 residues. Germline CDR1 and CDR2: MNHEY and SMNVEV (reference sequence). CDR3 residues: CASSFAGTRPPQETQYF. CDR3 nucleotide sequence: TGTGCCAGCAGTTTTGCGGGAACCAGACCCCCCCAAGAGACCCAGTACTTC.

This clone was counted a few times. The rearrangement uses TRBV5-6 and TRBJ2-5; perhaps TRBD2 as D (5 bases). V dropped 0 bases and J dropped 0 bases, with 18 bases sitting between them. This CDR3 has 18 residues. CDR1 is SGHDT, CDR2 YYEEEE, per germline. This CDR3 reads CASSLAKGSAAYQETQYF. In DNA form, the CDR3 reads TGTGCCAGCAGCTTGGCCAAAGGATCAGCGGCGTACCAAGAGACCCAGTACTTC.

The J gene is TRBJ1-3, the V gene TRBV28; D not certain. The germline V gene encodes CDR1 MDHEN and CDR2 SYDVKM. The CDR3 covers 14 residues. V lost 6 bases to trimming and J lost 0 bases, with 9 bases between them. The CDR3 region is CASSPRGSGNTIYF. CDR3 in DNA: TGTGCCAGCAGCCCCCGGGGCTCTGGAAACACCATATATTTT.